These T cell receptor beta chains were read from a single sample in a study of T cell changes during pregnancy in multiple sclerosis. The repertoire was sequenced with immunoSEQ multiplex PCR; TCRdb's copy has only in-frame clones and lacks some. This sample has about 44,000 clones, with approximately 96% found just once. Sequenced here: peripheral blood, sampled in the second trimester of pregnancy. These receptors originate from a female donor with multiple sclerosis, enrolled in a pregnancy study. CDR3s include the opening cysteine and the closing phenylalanine or tryptophan. A D gene is named only where the DNA matches it firmly. Rows may omit the clone size; those that give it use once, few, many or a size class.

clone size: .
V gene: TRBV7-2
J gene: TRBJ2-3
D gene: TRBD2
CDR3 protein: CASSRQRAGEDTQYF
CDR3 DNA: TGTGCCAGCAGCCGTCAAAGGGCGGGGGAAGATACGCAGTATTTT

clone size: .
V gene: TRBV6-6
J gene: TRBJ2-7
D gene: .
CDR3 protein: CASSITRQVGEQYF
CDR3 DNA: TGTGCCAGCAGTATCACACGACAGGTAGGCGAGCAGTACTTC

clone size: .
V gene: TRBV10-3
J gene: TRBJ1-5
D gene: .
CDR3 protein: CAISVGGDQPQHF
CDR3 DNA: TGTGCCATCAGTGTCGGCGGAGATCAGCCCCAGCATTTT

clone size: .
V gene: TRBV21-1
J gene: TRBJ1-4
D gene: .
CDR3 protein: CASSKGPLTGKGNEKLFF
CDR3 DNA: TGTGCCAGCAGCAAAGGGCCCCTTACAGGGAAGGGCAATGAAAAACTGTTTTTT

clone size: .
V gene: TRBV5-4
J gene: TRBJ2-7
D gene: .
CDR3 protein: CASSLLQGSYEQYF
CDR3 DNA: TGTGCCAGCAGTCTGCTACAGGGATCGTACGAGCAGTACTTC

clone size: .
V gene: TRBV5-1
J gene: TRBJ1-1
D gene: .
CDR3 protein: CASSLETGWDTEAFF
CDR3 DNA: TGCGCCAGCAGCTTGGAGACAGGTTGGGACACTGAAGCTTTCTTT

clone size: .
V gene: TRBV2
J gene: TRBJ2-3
D gene: TRBD2
CDR3 protein: CASSERRGLAKDTQYF
CDR3 DNA: TGTGCCAGCAGTGAACGGCGGGGACTAGCGAAAGATACGCAGTATTTT

clone size: .
V gene: TRBV23-1
J gene: TRBJ2-7
D gene: .
CDR3 protein: CASSQSYRTDSYEQYF
CDR3 DNA: TGCGCCAGCAGTCAATCCTACAGGACCGATAGCTACGAGCAGTACTTC

clone size: .
V gene: TRBV6-1
J gene: TRBJ1-5
D gene: .
CDR3 protein: CASNGRRIQPQHF
CDR3 DNA: TGTGCCAGCAACGGGAGGCGGATTCAGCCCCAGCATTTT

clone size: once
V gene: TRBV5-1
J gene: TRBJ2-7
D gene: TRBD1
CDR3 protein: CASRVGTGTYEQYF
CDR3 DNA: TGCGCCAGCAGGGTTGGGACAGGGACCTACGAGCAGTACTTC

clone size: once
V gene: TRBV7-6
J gene: TRBJ1-1
D gene: .
CDR3 protein: CASSQAGGQGTEAFF
CDR3 DNA: TGTGCCAGCAGCCAAGCGGGGGGGCAAGGCACTGAAGCTTTCTTT

clone size: .
V gene: TRBV5-8
J gene: TRBJ2-7
D gene: .
CDR3 protein: CASSRASYEQYF
CDR3 DNA: TGTGCCAGCAGCCGAGCCTCCTACGAGCAGTACTTC

clone size: .
V gene: TRBV7-9
J gene: TRBJ2-4
D gene: .
CDR3 protein: CASSLLQGGKNIQYF
CDR3 DNA: TGTGCCAGCAGCTTACTTCAGGGCGGCAAAAACATTCAGTACTTC

clone size: .
V gene: TRBV5-1
J gene: TRBJ2-5
D gene: .
CDR3 protein: CASSLGLGVEETQYF
CDR3 DNA: TGCGCCAGCAGCTTGGGCCTCGGGGTCGAAGAGACCCAGTACTTC

clone size: .
V gene: TRBV11-3
J gene: TRBJ2-1
D gene: TRBD2
CDR3 protein: CASSLTSGRNEQFF
CDR3 DNA: TGTGCCAGCAGCTTAACTAGCGGGAGAAATGAGCAGTTCTTC

clone size: .
V gene: TRBV7-2
J gene: TRBJ1-2
D gene: .
CDR3 protein: CASSPKMTDELYGYTF
CDR3 DNA: TGTGCCAGCAGCCCGAAAATGACTGACGAACTTTATGGCTACACCTTC

clone size: .
V gene: TRBV19
J gene: TRBJ2-7
D gene: TRBD1
CDR3 protein: CASSSSFPGQGSAEQYF
CDR3 DNA: TGTGCCAGTAGTTCTTCATTTCCGGGACAGGGTTCCGCCGAGCAGTACTTC

clone size: .
V gene: TRBV5-4
J gene: TRBJ2-5
D gene: TRBD1
CDR3 protein: CASSLKQGAKETQYF
CDR3 DNA: TGTGCCAGCAGCCTGAAACAGGGGGCGAAAGAGACCCAGTACTTC

clone size: .
V gene: TRBV9
J gene: TRBJ2-3
D gene: TRBD1
CDR3 protein: CASSAPGTARPDTQYF
CDR3 DNA: TGTGCCAGCAGCGCCCCGGGGACAGCGCGCCCAGATACGCAGTATTTT

clone size: once
V gene: TRBV28
J gene: TRBJ1-2
D gene: .
CDR3 protein: CASSTSNYGYTF
CDR3 DNA: TGTGCCAGCAGCACGAGTAACTATGGCTACACCTTC

clone size: .
V gene: TRBV2
J gene: TRBJ1-1
D gene: .
CDR3 protein: CASSEYTGRHTEAFF
CDR3 DNA: TGTGCCAGCAGTGAATATACAGGCAGACACACTGAAGCTTTCTTT

clone size: once
V gene: TRBV7-8
J gene: TRBJ2-4
D gene: TRBD2
CDR3 protein: CASSFTSGGLAKNIQYF
CDR3 DNA: TGTGCCAGCAGCTTTACTAGCGGGGGGCTAGCCAAAAACATTCAGTACTTC

clone size: .
V gene: TRBV15
J gene: TRBJ1-4
D gene: .
CDR3 protein: CATSTGEKLFF
CDR3 DNA: TGTGCCACCAGCACGGGTGAAAAACTGTTTTTT

clone size: .
V gene: TRBV7-3
J gene: TRBJ2-2
D gene: .
CDR3 protein: CASSLISGGTGELFF
CDR3 DNA: TGTGCCAGCAGCTTAATATCAGGGGGGACCGGGGAGCTGTTTTTT

clone size: .
V gene: TRBV29-1
J gene: TRBJ1-1
D gene: .
CDR3 protein: CSVARTVNTEAFF
CDR3 DNA: TGCAGCGTAGCTAGGACAGTGAACACTGAAGCTTTCTTT